One sample yielded the 17 T cell receptor beta chains listed below, sequenced in a study of a mutant IDH1 vaccine in newly diagnosed glioma (dated by TCRdb to about 2021). The sample's time point label, decoded: baseline, week 1 (first vaccination visit). The meaning of the sample's treatment or condition label: pre-vaccination baseline after standard-of-care therapy. Library method: the immunoSEQ multiplex PCR assay. The immuneACCESS repertoire file appears here via TCRdb, limited to in-frame rearrangements. These files lack a portion of the clones; in checked studies, under half of the deficit traces to unresolved V genes, and the cause of the others is not known. The sample includes over 55,000 clones, with around four fifths observed a single time. Of the sample, approximately 4.5% is held by the ten largest clones. The material sequenced was peripheral blood mononuclear cells (PBMCs), taken from a glioma patient treated with radiotherapy, temozolomide or both. The receptor set was obtained from a woman younger than 35 with glioma. Some clones in this sample may be carry-over from other donors' samples.

V gene TRBV28 combines with J gene TRBJ1-5; D is uncertain. Germline CDR1 and CDR2: MDHEN and SYDVKM. The CDR3 has 14 amino acids. V was clipped by 10 bases and J by 1 base, with 14 bases between them. The CDR3 reads CATLWGNSNQPQHF. In DNA form, the CDR3 reads TGTGCCACCTTGTGGGGTAACAGCAATCAGCCCCAGCATTTT.

The chain uses TRBV29-1 and TRBJ2-5; no definite D call. Per the germline V gene, CDR1 is SQVTM and CDR2 is ANQGSEA. Trimming cost V 1 base and J 4 bases, with 7 bases left between them. The CDR3 is 12 amino acids. The CDR3 nucleotides are TGCAGCGTTGAAGGCAGGAGAGAGACCCAGTACTTC. This gives the protein CSVEGRRETQYF.

The genes are TRBV19 and TRBJ2-6; TRBD2 agrees at 7 bases. This CDR3 region has 14 residues. With 5 bases clipped from V and 4 bases from J, the junction kept 2 bases outside the gene matches. CDR1 is LNHDA and CDR2 is SQIVND in the germline V gene (reference sequence). The CDR3 protein is CASSPGGGANVLTF. The CDR3 coding sequence is TGTGCCAGTAGTCCGGGAGGAGGGGCCAACGTCCTGACTTTC. Drawing the rest from reference TRBV19 and TRBJ2-6, the complete variable domain is DGGITQSPKYLFRKEGQNVTLSCEQNLNHDAMYWYRQDPGQGLRLIYYSQIVNDFQKGDIAEGYSVSREKKESFPLTVTSAQKNPTAFYLCASSPGGGANVLTFGAGSRLTVL.

V is TRBV5-1 and J is TRBJ2-6; 7 nucleotides align to TRBD1. The CDR3 length is 16 residues. The trim removed 5 bases at V and 0 bases at J, leaving 5 bases unmatched. CDR1 is SGHRS, CDR2 YFSETQ, per germline. CDR3 sequence (DNA): TGCGCCAGCAGTCTCGACAGGGTCTCTGGGGCCAACGTCCTGACTTTC. Protein product: CASSLDRVSGANVLTF.

The chain carries TRBV4-2 and TRBJ2-7; unclear D gene. V lost 1 base and J 1 base, leaving 8 bases between the germline ends. The CDR3 length is 14 residues. Germline assignment: CDR1 LGHNA and CDR2 YNFKEQ. Here the CDR3 reads CASSQGVGSYEQYF. The CDR3 region has the DNA TGTGCCAGCAGCCAAGGGGTTGGGTCCTACGAGCAGTACTTC.

The rearrangement joins TRBV7-2 to TRBJ2-5; TRBD2 might be the D (5 bases). From germline, CDR1 is SGHTA and CDR2 FQGNSA. Trimming took 3 bases from V and 4 from J, leaving 9 bases between them. CDR3 length equals 13 residues. In DNA, the CDR3 is TGTGCCAGCAGCTTTGGGAGTCGAGAGACCCAGTACTTC. Its translation: CASSFGSRETQYF. Full variable domain (remainder filled in from reference TRBV7-2 and TRBJ2-5): GAGVSQSPSNKVTEKGKDVELRCDPISGHTALYWYRQSLGQGLEFLIYFQGNSAPDKSGLPSDRFSAERTGGSVSTLTIQRTQQEDSAVYLCASSFGSRETQYFGPGTRLLVL.

The table lists this clone with a few counts. This chain links TRBV5-1 with TRBJ2-4; TRBD1 agrees at 8 bases. The germline V gene encodes CDR1 SGHRS and CDR2 YFSETQ. CDR3 length: 14 residues. V was clipped by 4 bases and J by 6 bases; unmatched bases: 6. The CDR3 protein is CASSGGQGRNIQYF. In DNA form, the CDR3 reads TGCGCCAGCAGCGGCGGACAGGGAAGAAACATTCAGTACTTC.

The chain recombines TRBV9 with TRBJ2-1; D remains ambiguous. CDR3 length: 14 residues. Germline-derived CDR1 and CDR2 are SGDLS and YYNGEE. V lost 0 bases and J lost 4, with 8 bases in between. CDR3: CASSVAPEYNEQFF. The CDR3 DNA reads TGTGCCAGCAGCGTAGCTCCGGAATACAATGAGCAGTTCTTC.

The chain carries TRBV6-1 and TRBJ2-1; possible D gene TRBD2, 6 bases. CDR3 length: 15 amino acids. Germline V gives CDR1 MNHNS, CDR2 SASEGT. Trimming stripped 4 bases from V and 7 bases from J, with 17 bases between. DNA for the CDR3: TGTGCCAGCAGTGGGCGACTAGATTCTGGAAATGAGCAGTTCTTC. Amino acids: CASSGRLDSGNEQFF.

The V and J genes are TRBV27 and TRBJ1-6; D gene uncertain. Germline loops: CDR1 MNHEY, CDR2 SMNVEV (reference sequence). The V gene lost 7 bases and the J gene lost 6 bases, with 10 bases spanning the gap. The CDR3 covers 13 residues. The CDR3 here is CASTLSGNSPLHF. The CDR3 coding sequence is TGTGCCAGCACCCTTAGCGGTAATTCACCCCTCCACTTT.

This clone came up once. The V gene is TRBV11-2, the J gene TRBJ1-1; D might be TRBD1 (5 bases). The V and J ends lost 3 bases and 7 bases respectively, with 9 bases between them. The length of the CDR3 is 12 residues. Looked up from germline, CDR1 is SGHAT and CDR2 is FQNNGV. Written as DNA, the CDR3 is TGTGCCAGCAGCTTCCAGGGCGGTGAAGCTTTCTTT. Amino acid sequence: CASSFQGGEAFF.

The chain recombines TRBV6-1 with TRBJ2-7; 9 bases are a match to TRBD2. In germline, CDR1 is MNHNS, CDR2 SASEGT. V lost 5 bases and J lost 7; bases outside the gene matches: 12. This CDR3 has 15 residues. Here the CDR3 DNA reads TGTGCCAGCAGTCCATTAGCGGGAGAGGTAGGAGAGCAGTACTTC. This codes for CASSPLAGEVGEQYF.

V usage is TRBV19 and J usage is TRBJ1-4, with unresolved D. Germline CDR1 and CDR2: LNHDA and SQIVND (reference sequence). V lost 7 bases and J lost 5, with 14 bases in between. The CDR3 has 14 residues. CDR3 loop: CASTDWASNEKLFF. In DNA, the CDR3 is TGTGCCAGTACGGACTGGGCCTCAAATGAAAAACTGTTTTTT.

The chain carries TRBV30 and TRBJ1-3, with D maybe TRBD1 (6 bases). Germline V gene lookup returns CDR1 GTSNPN and CDR2 SVGIG (reference sequence). This CDR3 spans 15 amino acids. V shed 4 bases and J shed 0 bases, with 13 bases lying between them. In DNA form, the CDR3 reads TGTGCCTGGAAACAGGGAATTGGCTCTGGAAACACCATATATTTT. This codes for CAWKQGIGSGNTIYF.

This clone was detected a few times. The CDR3 reads CASSQDSGGVRTEAFF. The CDR3 DNA reads TGTGCCAGCAGCCAAGATAGTGGCGGGGTTCGGACTGAAGCTTTCTTT. J is TRBJ1-1 and V is TRBV4-2; D not resolved. The CDR3 consists of 16 residues. V dropped 0 bases and J dropped 5 bases, with 16 bases sitting between them. Germline-derived CDR1 and CDR2 are LGHNA and YNFKEQ.

The chain links TRBV19 to TRBJ1-6; 8 nucleotides match TRBD1. CDR3 length equals 16 residues. With 5 bases clipped from V and 10 bases from J, the junction kept 13 bases outside the gene matches. From germline, CDR1 is LNHDA and CDR2 SQIVND (reference sequence). DNA for the CDR3: TGTGCCAGTAGTTCTCGAGGACAGGGAATGGGCTCACCCCTCCACTTT. It specifies CASSSRGQGMGSPLHF. Using reference TRBV19 and TRBJ1-6 for the parts outside the CDR3, the full variable domain is DGGITQSPKYLFRKEGQNVTLSCEQNLNHDAMYWYRQDPGQGLRLIYYSQIVNDFQKGDIAEGYSVSREKKESFPLTVTSAQKNPTAFYLCASSSRGQGMGSPLHFGNGTRLTVT.

This clone was counted a few times. This chain joins TRBV11-3 and TRBJ1-6; D gene ambiguous. The CDR3 contains 13 residues. Germline V gene sequence: CDR1 SGHNT, CDR2 YENEEA. The V end lost 2 bases, the J end lost 10 bases, and 9 bases lay between the germline ends. This chain's CDR3 is CASSLSSQSPLHF. For the CDR3, the DNA is TGTGCCAGCAGCTTAAGCTCACAATCACCCCTCCACTTT.